The rows below give T cell receptor beta chains drawn from one sample of a study of chemoradiotherapy in HPV16-positive cancers. This table comes from immunoSEQ multiplex PCR, and its TCRdb copy is limited to in-frame clones, with some not included. The repertoire includes about 15,000 clones, 70% of them detected once, and around 7.6% sits in the top ten. The sequencing here drew on tumor tissue, taken from a patient who underwent chemoradiotherapy. These receptors came from a human donor with HPV-associated anogenital cancer. Each CDR3 is given with its conserved first and last residue. Size values are once, few and many counts, or a class for expanded clones, and some rows have none.

v_call	j_call	clone_size	cdr3_aa
TRBV7-9	.	.	CASSYTTGEYEQYF
TRBV28	TRBJ1-3	few	CATSRTSGNTIYF
TRBV9	TRBJ1-5	few	CASSADPAYQPQHF
TRBV30	TRBJ2-5	.	CAWTRLQETQYF
TRBV9	TRBJ2-7	.	CASSVAPGGYEQYF
TRBV19	TRBJ1-2	.	CATSRGDGYGYTF
TRBV19	TRBJ1-4	few	CASSIIRGWRDLKLFF
TRBV6-4	TRBJ2-7	few	CASTPTGVPYEQYF
TRBV6-4	TRBJ2-3	.	CASSFLGGRAGDTQYF
TRBV7-6	TRBJ1-2	medium-sized	CASSFGTGNDYGYTF
TRBV27	TRBJ1-1	few	CASRLFDGGHTEAFF
TRBV7-9	TRBJ2-7	.	CASSSHGGSYEQYF
TRBV27	TRBJ1-6	few	CASSARGRISPLHF
TRBV2	TRBJ1-1	few	CASREDTEAFF
TRBV11-2	TRBJ2-7	few	CASSPGLVNEQYF
TRBV6-5	TRBJ1-1	.	CASSYGTGKGDTEAFF
TRBV5-1	TRBJ2-1	.	CASSSQVQGRLPNEQFF
TRBV4-2	TRBJ2-6	medium-sized	CASSQDGGRSGANVLTF
TRBV7-9	TRBJ2-3	.	CASSFSGVSTDTQYF
TRBV2	TRBJ2-3	.	CASNQGGRRTDTQYF
TRBV28	TRBJ2-1	.	CASSLVENEQFF
TRBV6-1	TRBJ2-3	few	CASSELAGSTDTQYF